These 28 T cell receptor beta chains came from one sample sequenced in a study of CD8 T cells in ankylosing spondylitis. Findings and limits, study-wide: Within ankylosing spondylitis blood, a TCR beta motif made up of seven to nine highly homologous variants appeared to be characteristic.

No antigen is known for these receptors. Each CDR3 protein is one row after TCRdb ran MiXCR on the 5' RACE reads. Of some 700,000 distinct CDR3 sequences in the sample, around 20% are singletons; the top ten hold 15% to 20%. The sequenced sample consisted of blood, either unsorted or a sorted T cell fraction (not recorded which). Receptors were obtained from a male donor with ankylosing spondylitis.

The chain combines TRBV5-1 with TRBJ2-7; D is ambiguous. The V end lost 4 bases, the J end lost 3 bases, and 11 bases lay between the germline ends. The CDR3 extends over 13 amino acids. CDR1 SGHRS and CDR2 YFSETQ come from the germline V gene. CDR3 region: CASSPAVFYEQYF. As DNA, the CDR3 is TGCGCCAGCAGCCCGGCCGTCTTCTACGAGCAGTACTTC.

The sample holds a few counts of this clonotype. The V and J genes are TRBV29-1 and TRBJ1-1, with 10 bases identical to TRBD1. In germline, CDR1 is SQVTM, CDR2 ANQGSEA. This CDR3 contains 13 residues. J gave up 10 bases and V 4 bases, and 9 bases lay outside the gene matches. DNA for the CDR3: TGCAGCGTTGTTAAGACCGGGACAGGGGTAGCTTTCTTT. Encoded protein: CSVVKTGTGVAFF.

The V call is TRBV30, the J call TRBJ1-4; D unclear. Trimming left V 1 base short and J 7 bases short, with 4 bases between. This CDR3 has 11 residues. Germline-derived CDR1 and CDR2 are GTSNPN and SVGIG (reference sequence). The CDR3 nucleotides read TGTGCCTGGAGTGAGGTTGAAAAACTGTTTTTT. Residues: CAWSEVEKLFF.

A few counts support this clonotype. The chain couples TRBV28 to TRBJ1-6; D is ambiguous. The V gene's germline CDR1 is MDHEN and CDR2 SYDVKM. The CDR3 loop spans 16 amino acids. V shed 1 base and J shed 7 bases, with 14 bases lying between them. The CDR3 DNA reads as TGTGCCAGCAGTTTATACAGTGTGGACGAAAATTCACCCCTCCACTTT. Its protein is CASSLYSVDENSPLHF. The whole variable domain, filled in from reference TRBV28 and TRBJ1-6, reads DVKVTQSSRYLVKRTGEKVFLECVQDMDHENMFWYRQDPGLGLRLIYFSYDVKMKEKGDIPEGYSVSREKKERFSLILESASTNQTSMYLCASSLYSVDENSPLHFGNGTRLTVT.

This clonotype was picked up a small number of times. This sequence joins TRBV5-1 and TRBJ1-1; D uncertain. Germline CDR1 and CDR2: SGHRS and YFSETQ. V was cut by 4 bases and J by 3 bases, with 16 bases left in between. The CDR3 is 15 residues long. The CDR3 reads CASSDEGYGDTEAFF. The CDR3 DNA is TGCGCCAGCAGCGACGAGGGCTATGGAGACACTGAAGCTTTCTTT.

The V gene is TRBV5-1, the J gene TRBJ2-7, with 9 nucleotides matching TRBD2. Germline-derived CDR1 and CDR2 are SGHRS and YFSETQ. CDR3 size: 15 residues. Unmatched junction bases numbered 11, after V lost 4 bases and J lost 6 bases. The CDR3 bases are TGCGCCAGCAGCAACATAGCGGGAGCGTTCGGCGAGCAGTACTTC. It encodes CASSNIAGAFGEQYF.

The chain couples TRBV5-1 to TRBJ2-2; 12 nucleotides line up with TRBD2. CDR1 and CDR2 from the germline V gene are SGHRS and YFSETQ. V shed 4 bases, J shed 4 bases, and the junction held 5 bases outside the gene matches. The CDR3 has 16 residues. The DNA for the CDR3 is TGCGCCAGCAGCCCCCGACTAGCGGGAGTCACCGGGGAGCTGTTTTTT. Amino acid sequence: CASSPRLAGVTGELFF. The entire variable domain, with the rest obtained from reference TRBV5-1 and TRBJ2-2, is as follows: KAGVTQTPRYLIKTRGQQVTLSCSPISGHRSVSWYQQTPGQGLQFLFEYFSETQRNKGNFPGRFSGRQFSNSRSEMNVSTLELGDSALYLCASSPRLAGVTGELFFGEGSRLTVL.

The V and J genes are TRBV5-4 and TRBJ2-3, with TRBD1 identical over 8 bases. V was pared by 3 bases and J by 3 bases, with 6 bases of the junction left unmatched. Germline CDR1 reads SGHNT; CDR2 reads YYREEE (reference sequence). The CDR3 is 15 amino acids. The DNA of the CDR3 is TGTGCCAGCAGCTCGGGCGGGACAGGAACAGATACGCAGTATTTT. This sequence encodes CASSSGGTGTDTQYF.

The V call is TRBV29-1, the J call TRBJ2-1; TRBD2 might be the D (6 bases). V lost 7 bases and J lost 5, with 15 bases in between. Germline assignment: CDR1 SQVTM and CDR2 ANQGSEA. This CDR3 has 13 amino acids. The CDR3, as DNA: TGCAGCGCCCAGCGGGTGGGGCACAATGAGCAGTTCTTC. Amino acid sequence: CSAQRVGHNEQFF.

The chain has TRBV3-1 and TRBJ2-7, with unresolved D. The CDR3 runs to 14 residues. Germline-derived CDR1 and CDR2 are LGHDT and YNNKEL (reference sequence). The V and J ends lost 0 bases and 3 bases respectively, with 9 bases between them. As DNA, the CDR3 is TGTGCCAGCAGCCAAGATTCAGGCCTCTACGAGCAGTACTTC. Translating it yields CASSQDSGLYEQYF.

The CDR3 DNA follows: TGCAGTGCACAGGACAGGGCTGGAAACACCATATATTTT. Protein sequence: CSAQDRAGNTIYF. The chain recombines TRBV20-1 with TRBJ1-3, with 8 bases fitting TRBD1. Germline lookup yields CDR1 DFQATT and CDR2 SNEGSKA (reference sequence). The junction had 3 bases not matched to a gene; V was cut back by 6 bases and J by 2 bases. The length of the CDR3 is 13 residues.

This clonotype came up a few times. One end of the junction does not line up with germline, which may come from a read error. The V gene is TRBV28, the J gene TRBJ1-5, with no clear D. Germline loops: CDR1 MDHEN, CDR2 SYDVKM. The CDR3 consists of 13 residues. The CDR3 region has the DNA TGCGCGGTGGTAGACAATAGCAATCAGCCCCAGCATTTT. Translation: CAVVDNSNQPQHF. Combining the CDR3 with reference TRBV28 and TRBJ1-5 gives the whole variable domain DVKVTQSSRYLVKRTGEKVFLECVQDMDHENMFWYRQDPGLGLRLIYFSYDVKMKEKGDIPEGYSVSREKKERFSLILESASTNQTSMYLCAVVDNSNQPQHFGDGTRLSIL.

This chain connects TRBV28 to TRBJ2-5, with D perhaps TRBD1 (6 bases). V lost 3 bases to trimming and J lost 5 bases, with 13 bases between them. Germline V gene data show CDR1 as MDHEN and CDR2 as SYDVKM. The CDR3 is 14 amino acids. Here the CDR3 reads CASSFMGAGETQYF. The CDR3 bases are TGTGCCAGCAGTTTTATGGGGGCTGGCGAGACCCAGTACTTC.

The V gene is TRBV29-1, the J gene TRBJ2-2, with TRBD1 matching over 7 bases. The CDR3 has 14 amino acids. The ends lost 6 bases at V and 0 bases at J; junction bases unmatched: 4. The germline V gene encodes CDR1 SQVTM and CDR2 ANQGSEA. The CDR3 region is CSVLGQPNTGELFF. CDR3 nucleotide sequence: TGCAGCGTACTGGGACAGCCGAACACCGGGGAGCTGTTTTTT.

The V and J genes are TRBV3-1 and TRBJ2-1; D is possibly TRBD2 (7 bases). The CDR3 totals 16 residues. Germline values: CDR1 LGHDT, CDR2 YNNKEL (reference sequence). Trimming cost V 7 bases and J 4 bases, with 20 bases left between them. The CDR3 reads CASTPGGLAYYNEQFF. In DNA form, the CDR3 reads TGTGCCAGCACCCCCGGGGGGCTAGCGTATTACAATGAGCAGTTCTTC.

This clonotype was counted a few times. CDR3 residues: CASSFGGTGGTEAFF. The DNA of the CDR3 is TGTGCCAGCAGTTTCGGAGGGACAGGGGGCACTGAAGCTTTCTTT. V usage is TRBV28 and J usage is TRBJ1-1; TRBD1 matches at 11 bases. Germline V lookup: CDR1 MDHEN, CDR2 SYDVKM. The CDR3 length is 15 residues. After removal of 3 bases from V and 4 bases from J, the junction contained 4 bases not matched to a gene.

This clonotype has only a few counts. The chain uses TRBV29-1 and TRBJ1-2; D remains unclear. The CDR3 loop spans 11 amino acids. V was trimmed by 6 bases and J by 1 base, leaving 6 bases between them. Germline V CDR1 and CDR2: SQVTM, ANQGSEA. The CDR3 protein is CSVVYNYGYTF. The CDR3 nucleotides read TGCAGCGTCGTTTATAACTATGGCTACACCTTC.

This clonotype was recorded once. A clone one base away is much larger, so this may be a read error. The chain uses TRBV7-8 and TRBJ1-1; D is ambiguous. The germline CDR1 and CDR2 sequences are SGHVS and FQNEAQ. This CDR3 spans 12 amino acids. Trimming took 1 base from V and 6 from J, leaving 6 bases between them. CDR3 amino acids: CASSLGVSEAFF. The CDR3 nucleotides are TGTGCCAGCAGCTTAGGGGTCTCTGAAGCTTTCTTT.

The chain employs TRBV15 and TRBJ2-5; D unclear. Germline-derived CDR1 and CDR2 are LNHNV and YYDKDF (reference sequence). The CDR3 totals 17 residues. The V end was cut by 0 bases, the J end by 1 base, with 15 bases between. The CDR3 reads CATSRDPRATFQETQYF. The DNA of the CDR3 is TGTGCCACCAGCAGAGATCCTAGGGCCACGTTCCAAGAGACCCAGTACTTC. Variable domain in full (rest from reference TRBV15 and TRBJ2-5): DAMVIQNPRYQVTQFGKPVTLSCSQTLNHNVMYWYQQKSSQAPKLLFHYYDKDFNNEADTPDNFQSRRPNTSFCFLDIRSPGLGDTAMYLCATSRDPRATFQETQYFGPGTRLLVL.

This rearrangement joins TRBV6-1 to TRBJ1-6, with D unresolved. CDR1 and CDR2 (germline): MNHNS, SASEGT. The CDR3 loop spans 14 amino acids. The ends were cut back, 7 bases at V and 10 bases at J, with 17 bases in the middle. The CDR3 DNA reads as TGTGCCAGCAACGCCGACTCGGTCGCCTCACCCCTCCACTTT. Amino acids: CASNADSVASPLHF.

This clonotype was seen a few times. The chain links TRBV19 to TRBJ2-7; D is unresolved. From germline, CDR1 is LNHDA and CDR2 SQIVND (reference sequence). CDR3 length: 14 residues. The germline V and J ends were trimmed by 6 bases and 1 base, with 13 bases remaining between them. The CDR3 loop reads CASSPSRNSYEQYF. The CDR3 region has the DNA TGTGCCAGTAGCCCGTCCAGAAATTCCTACGAGCAGTACTTC.

This rearrangement joins TRBV11-1 to TRBJ2-6; 7 nucleotides line up with TRBD1. Germline CDR1 is SGHAT and CDR2 is FQDESV (reference sequence). The CDR3 contains 18 residues. The junction had 9 bases not matched to a gene; V was cut back by 4 bases and J by 0 bases. CDR3 sequence reads: CASSSLTGISSGANVLTF. Here the CDR3 DNA reads TGTGCCAGCAGCTCCCTGACAGGGATTAGCTCTGGGGCCAACGTCCTGACTTTC. Supplemented by reference TRBV11-1 and TRBJ2-6, the full variable domain reads EAEVAQSPRYKITEKSQAVAFWCDPISGHATLYWYRQILGQGPELLVQFQDESVVDDSQLPKDRFSAERLKGVDSTLKIQPAELGDSAMYLCASSSLTGISSGANVLTFGAGSRLTVL.

The chain uses TRBV5-1 and TRBJ2-5, with D possibly being TRBD1 (6 bases). The V gene's germline CDR1 is SGHRS and CDR2 YFSETQ. The CDR3 has 16 residues. The V end was cut by 6 bases, the J end by 2 bases, with 20 bases between. CDR3 nucleotides: TGCGCCAGCACTGCTTGGGCAGGGGCGTTACAAGAGACCCAGTACTTC. Its translation is CASTAWAGALQETQYF.

The chain is built from TRBV5-1 and TRBJ2-1; the D gene could be TRBD1 or TRBD2 (5 bases each). The V end lost 3 bases, the J end lost 9 bases, and 25 bases lay between the germline ends. In germline, CDR1 is SGHRS, CDR2 YFSETQ. This CDR3 is built from 17 residues. The CDR3 is CASSSKAGAPFGREQFF. In DNA, the CDR3 is TGCGCCAGCAGCTCAAAAGCCGGGGCCCCGTTTGGTCGTGAGCAGTTCTTC.

The chain is built from TRBV5-1 and TRBJ2-5; weak D call: TRBD1 (5 bases). Trimming removed 2 bases at V and 8 bases at J, with 19 bases between. In germline, CDR1 is SGHRS, CDR2 YFSETQ. CDR3 size: 15 residues. The CDR3 sequence is CASSFTQVSKRTQYF. The CDR3 nucleotides are TGCGCCAGCAGCTTCACACAGGTTTCCAAGAGAACCCAGTACTTC.

The chain has TRBV4-1 and TRBJ1-2, with TRBD1 as a possible D gene (6 bases). The germline V gene encodes CDR1 MGHRA and CDR2 YSYEKL. The CDR3 length is 17 residues. V gave up 4 bases and J gave up 8 bases, with 26 bases separating them. CDR3 region: CASSRHRGHLTGGGYTF. CDR3 DNA: TGCGCCAGCAGCCGGCATAGGGGACATCTAACCGGGGGGGGCTACACCTTC.

This clonotype came up many times. The rearrangement links TRBV27 to TRBJ2-1; 10 nucleotides line up with TRBD1. Germline V gene data show CDR1 as MNHEY and CDR2 as SMNVEV (reference sequence). The V segment lost 5 bases and the J segment 6 bases; nucleotides outside the gene matches: 7. The CDR3 length is 15 residues. For the CDR3, the DNA is TGTGCCAGCAGTATGGACAGGGGGATCGTCAATGAGCAGTTCTTC. Amino acids: CASSMDRGIVNEQFF.

This clonotype was counted only a few times. The chain uses TRBV28 and TRBJ2-7; D possibly corresponds to TRBD2 (5 bases). V lost 2 bases, J lost 3 bases, and 11 bases lay in between. CDR1 and CDR2 (germline): MDHEN, SYDVKM. The length of the CDR3 is 14 residues. CDR3 amino acids: CASSLPGTHYEQYF. The DNA of the CDR3 is TGTGCCAGCAGTTTACCGGGAACCCACTACGAGCAGTACTTC.